What follows are 27 T cell receptor beta chains derived from one specimen sequenced in a study of OX40 agonist ivuxolimab in advanced cancers. Profiling relied on immunoSEQ multiplex PCR, and the TCRdb table lists in-frame clones only, not all of them. The sample consists of fewer than 75,000 clones, 65% to 85% of them appearing once. Sequenced material: CD4+ or CD8+ T cells sorted from blood, taken in a trial of the OX40 agonist ivuxolimab. Receptor source: an adult with an advanced solid tumor such as melanoma, head and neck, liver or kidney cancer.

The chain links TRBV7-9 to TRBJ2-3; D may be TRBD1 (7 bases). The CDR3 has 15 residues. CDR1 is SEHNR and CDR2 is FQNEAQ in the germline V gene (reference sequence). Trimming took off 3 bases at V and 4 bases at J, with 14 bases between the two ends. CDR3 amino acids: CASSLRQGGADTQYF. The DNA of the CDR3 is TGTGCCAGCAGCTTGCGACAGGGCGGGGCAGATACGCAGTATTTT.

On this clone: Different DNA sequences within this sample yield the same CDR3. This rearrangement joins TRBV4-1 to TRBJ2-1; a possible D gene is TRBD2 (7 bases). The V end lost 4 bases, the J end lost 6 bases, and 13 bases lay between the germline ends. Germline V gene lookup returns CDR1 MGHRA and CDR2 YSYEKL. This CDR3 spans 14 amino acids. This chain's CDR3 is CASSPQGGGNEQFF. The CDR3 DNA is TGCGCCAGCAGCCCCCAGGGAGGGGGCAATGAGCAGTTCTTC.

The gene calls are TRBV5-5 and TRBJ2-2, with 9 bases lining up with TRBD2. CDR3 length equals 16 residues. J was trimmed by 2 bases and V by 2 bases; bases with no gene match: 4. Germline V gene data show CDR1 as SGHKS and CDR2 as YYEKEE (reference sequence). The CDR3: CASSFGAGGNTGELFF. CDR3 sequence (DNA): TGTGCCAGCAGCTTTGGAGCGGGGGGTAACACCGGGGAGCTGTTTTTT.

This chain connects TRBV5-1 to TRBJ1-4, with 8 bases fitting TRBD1. The CDR3 sequence is 16 residues long. J was trimmed by 5 bases and V by 4 bases; bases with no gene match: 10. From germline, CDR1 is SGHRS and CDR2 YFSETQ. CDR3 in DNA: TGCGCCAGCAGCGACTCGGACAGGGAAGGGAATGAAAAACTGTTTTTT. This translates into CASSDSDREGNEKLFF.

V and J are TRBV2 and TRBJ2-7; D unclear. The V gene's germline CDR1 is SNHLY and CDR2 FYNNEI. This CDR3 is built from 17 residues. Trimming stripped 3 bases from V and 0 bases from J, with 18 bases between. The CDR3 DNA follows: TGTGCCAGCAGTGAGGGCGTGGGGTGGCGTGGCTCCTACGAGCAGTACGTC. This gives the protein CASSEGVGWRGSYEQYV.

The chain combines TRBV19 with TRBJ1-1; D not certain. Germline V CDR1 and CDR2: LNHDA, SQIVND (reference sequence). The V and J ends lost 8 bases and 4 bases respectively, with 5 bases between them. The CDR3 length is 10 residues. The CDR3 DNA sequence: TGTGCCAGTGTGAGCACTGAAGCTTTCTTT. Translated, it gives CASVSTEAFF.

The chain has TRBV10-3 and TRBJ1-4; D unclear. Trimming stripped 0 bases from V and 3 bases from J, with 5 bases between. There are 14 residues in the CDR3. CDR1 and CDR2 from the germline V gene are ENHRY and SYGVKD. The CDR3 nucleotides read TGTGCCATCAGTGAGTCTGGGGCTAATGAAAAACTGTTTTTT. It encodes CAISESGANEKLFF.

The chain recombines TRBV5-1 with TRBJ2-7, with a possible D match to TRBD2 (6 bases). The V and J ends lost 0 bases and 2 bases respectively, with 12 bases between them. CDR3 length: 15 amino acids. Looked up from germline, CDR1 is SGHRS and CDR2 is YFSETQ. CDR3 in DNA: TGCGCCAGCAGCTTGGGTAGCGGAGGGACCTACGAGCAGTACTTC. The encoded protein is CASSLGSGGTYEQYF.

V gene TRBV19 combines with J gene TRBJ1-1; D ambiguous. The CDR3 loop spans 18 amino acids. The germline gives CDR1 LNHDA, CDR2 SQIVND (reference sequence). With 6 bases removed from V and 0 bases from J, the gap between germline ends came to 23 bases. CDR3 bases: TGTGCCAGTAGAAAAACGGGCCTCGAGGGAGATCTGAACACTGAAGCTTTCTTT. Its translation: CASRKTGLEGDLNTEAFF.

This clone was seen more than once but under ten times. The chain joins TRBV10-3 to TRBJ1-1; 8 bases align to TRBD1. The CDR3 has 13 amino acids. Germline V CDR1 and CDR2: ENHRY, SYGVKD. V trimming: 11 bases; J trimming: 4 bases; junction bases outside the gene matches: 9. The CDR3 coding sequence is TGTGCCGTACAGGGGGACGTTGGCACTGAAGCTTTCTTT. Translating gives CAVQGDVGTEAFF.

This rearrangement joins TRBV5-1 to TRBJ1-5, with no clear D. The CDR3 loop spans 15 amino acids. In germline, CDR1 is SGHRS, CDR2 YFSETQ. Trimming shortened V by 1 base and J by 2 bases, and 10 bases separated the two germline ends. CDR3 sequence: CASSLFGEGNQPQHF. Written as DNA, the CDR3 is TGCGCCAGCAGCTTGTTCGGAGAGGGCAATCAGCCCCAGCATTTT.

This chain joins TRBV6-5 and TRBJ1-2; a weak D match, TRBD1 (5 bases). The ends were cut back, 6 bases at V and 2 bases at J, with 10 bases in the middle. The CDR3 spans 13 residues. Germline lookup yields CDR1 MNHEY and CDR2 SVGAGI. CDR3 loop: CASSREPNYGYTF. The CDR3 nucleotides read TGTGCCAGCAGCAGGGAACCCAACTATGGCTACACCTTC.

This sequence joins TRBV15 and TRBJ2-5; the match to TRBD1 covers 10 bases. The J call is in doubt because the DNA end fits TRBJ2-7 better. Germline loops: CDR1 LNHNV, CDR2 YYDKDF (reference sequence). The CDR3 length is 16 residues. CDR3 sequence: CATSPGGGTGAYEQYF. CDR3 nucleotide sequence: TGTGCCACCAGCCCGGGGGGTGGGACAGGGGCCTACGAGCAGTACTTC.

V gene TRBV19 combines with J gene TRBJ2-4; D perhaps matches TRBD2 (6 bases). Germline CDR1 LNHDA, CDR2 SQIVND (reference sequence). V was pared by 9 bases and J by 7 bases, with 16 bases between. The CDR3 is made up of 13 amino acids. The CDR3 DNA is TGTGCCAGCGCAGGCTTGGGAGGCAACATTCAGTACTTC. As protein: CASAGLGGNIQYF.

This clone was recorded only once. V is TRBV9 and J is TRBJ2-3; D call uncertain. Trimming removed 4 bases at V and 0 bases at J, with 9 bases between. CDR1 and CDR2 (germline): SGDLS, YYNGEE. The CDR3 consists of 14 residues. The CDR3 sequence: CASSPRLSTDTQYF. For the CDR3, the DNA is TGTGCCAGCAGCCCCAGACTGAGCACAGATACGCAGTATTTT.

J is TRBJ2-7 and V is TRBV29-1, with TRBD1 matching over 11 bases. Germline CDR1 reads SQVTM; CDR2 reads ANQGSEA. Germline trimming cut 6 bases from V and 5 bases from J; bases unmatched to any gene: 3. The CDR3 runs 12 residues. The CDR3 bases are TGCAGCGTAGGGACAGGGGGGGACGAGCAGTACGTC. It encodes CSVGTGGDEQYV.

This clone has a single count. The chain is built from TRBV5-4 and TRBJ2-2; D might be TRBD1 or TRBD2, each matching 6 bases. V lost 3 bases, J lost 5 bases, and 17 bases lay in between. This CDR3 comprises 16 residues. Germline CDR1 reads SGHNT; CDR2 reads YYREEE (reference sequence). The CDR3 sequence is CASSSREQGQTGELFF. DNA of the CDR3: TGTGCCAGCAGCTCACGGGAGCAGGGACAAACCGGGGAGCTGTTTTTT.

The V call is TRBV9, the J call TRBJ2-3; no clear D gene. This CDR3 has 15 residues. In germline, CDR1 is SGDLS, CDR2 YYNGEE. The V and J ends lost 2 bases and 3 bases respectively, with 13 bases between them. The CDR3 here is CASSVGVIGTDTQYF. The CDR3 coding sequence is TGTGCCAGCAGCGTGGGCGTTATTGGTACAGATACGCAGTATTTT.

The chain combines TRBV5-8 with TRBJ2-7; 7 bases are a match to TRBD1. With V trimmed by 6 bases and J by 4 bases, 7 bases remained unmatched. CDR3 length: 13 amino acids. CDR1 is SGHTS and CDR2 is YDEGEE in the germline V gene. The DNA for the CDR3 is TGTGCCAGCAACCCGGGACAGACTTACGAGCAGTACGTC. Its translation is CASNPGQTYEQYV.

CDR3 DNA: TGTGCCAGCAGTGAAGTGCCGGGACAGGACTATGGCTACACCTTC. It encodes CASSEVPGQDYGYTF. This sequence joins TRBV6-1 and TRBJ1-2; TRBD1 matches 8 bases. This CDR3 is 15 amino acids long. J was trimmed by 3 bases and V by 1 base; bases with no gene match: 4. Germline V gene lookup returns CDR1 MNHNS and CDR2 SASEGT.

The J gene is TRBJ1-4, the V gene TRBV10-2; weak D call: TRBD1 (5 bases). Trimming removed 4 bases from V and 6 bases from J, with 9 bases in between. Germline V gene data show CDR1 as WSHSY and CDR2 as SAAADI. The CDR3 spans 13 residues. CDR3: CASSAGRDEKLFF. The CDR3 DNA reads TGCGCCAGCAGTGCAGGGCGGGATGAAAAACTGTTTTTT.

This rearrangement joins TRBV5-1 to TRBJ1-2; 9 bases fit TRBD1. CDR1 is SGHRS and CDR2 is YFSETQ in the germline V gene. The junction had 9 bases not matched to a gene; V was cut back by 4 bases and J by 8 bases. The CDR3 sequence is 14 residues long. This chain's CDR3 is CASSASTGGGGYTF. The CDR3 DNA reads TGCGCCAGCAGCGCCTCTACAGGGGGCGGCGGCTACACCTTC.

V is TRBV19 and J is TRBJ2-3, with TRBD1 identical over 7 bases. There are 16 residues in the CDR3. The J segment lost 1 base and the V segment lost 4 bases, leaving 8 bases of the junction unmatched. Germline values: CDR1 LNHDA, CDR2 SQIVND (reference sequence). The CDR3 sequence is CASSTGTALGTDTQYF. CDR3 nucleotides: TGTGCCAGTAGTACTGGGACAGCCCTGGGCACAGATACGCAGTATTTT.

V usage is TRBV10-3 and J usage is TRBJ1-6, with no clear D. V gave up 0 bases and J gave up 7 bases, with 7 bases separating them. The CDR3 totals 14 residues. Looked up from germline, CDR1 is ENHRY and CDR2 is SYGVKD. The CDR3 reads CAISESSGNSPLHF. DNA of the CDR3: TGTGCCATCAGTGAGTCTAGTGGGAATTCACCCCTCCACTTT.

This chain uses TRBV18 with TRBJ1-2, with TRBD1 matching 8 bases. This CDR3 has 17 residues. The trim removed 3 bases at V and 2 bases at J, leaving 11 bases unmatched. Germline-derived CDR1 and CDR2 are KGHSH and LQKENI. CDR3 DNA: TGTGCCAGCTCACCCTACGGACCGGGACAGGTGAACTATGGCTACACCTTC. Encoded protein: CASSPYGPGQVNYGYTF.

The chain links TRBV19 to TRBJ2-3, with a possible D match to TRBD1 (5 bases). Trimming left V 5 bases short and J 5 bases short, with 5 bases between. The CDR3 is 11 residues long. From germline, CDR1 is LNHDA and CDR2 SQIVND (reference sequence). DNA of the CDR3: TGTGCCAGTAGTGACAGAGATACGCAGTATTTT. Translation: CASSDRDTQYF.

The chain uses TRBV4-1 and TRBJ1-5; D unresolved. The V gene's germline CDR1 is MGHRA and CDR2 YSYEKL. V was cut by 0 bases and J by 0 bases, with 12 bases left in between. This CDR3 spans 17 amino acids. CDR3 DNA: TGCGCCAGCAGCCAAGATTGGCCACTTGATAGCAATCAGCCCCAGCATTTT. Translating it yields CASSQDWPLDSNQPQHF.